This TCR beta chain is drawn from a study of blood T cell repertoires in COVID-19. Authors' methods: Amplification with reference gene primers provided the estimates of nucleated cell counts. TCRdb's copy holds only in-frame clones and misses some; the assay was immunoSEQ multiplex PCR. The V and J calls and clone size were taken over from that table, and D and trimming were inferred from the DNA. The data hold 250,000 or so clones, with around four fifths observed a single time. This CDR3 is 19 amino acids long. V lost 1 base and J 1 base, leaving 21 bases between the germline ends. CDR1 and CDR2 from the germline V gene are SGHVS and FNYEAQ.

The chain carries TRBV7-6 and TRBJ2-3; TRBD1 is a possible D gene (5 bases). Sequencing was performed on peripheral blood. The TCR comes from a woman aged 55-70 years with active or convalescent COVID-19. The CDR3 is CASSLGITGYLGGTDTQYF. The CDR3 bases are TGTGCCAGCAGCTTAGGGATAACAGGATACCTAGGGGGCACAGATACGCAGTATTTT.